Following are 16 T cell receptor beta chains from one sample sequenced in a study of radiotherapy plus CTLA-4 blockade in lung cancer (dated by TCRdb to the late 2010s). Libraries were prepared through the immunoSEQ multiplex PCR assay. Held by TCRdb, this immuneACCESS table contains in-frame sequences only and omits some clones. Under half of the omission traces to an unresolved V gene where checked; the cause of the rest is unknown. Recorded for this sample are some 70,000 clones; 79% of them occurred a single time. Of the sample, roughly 10% is held by the ten largest clones. The sequenced sample was peripheral blood, obtained from a patient treated with radiotherapy plus ipilimumab. All receptors derive from a human donor with non-small cell lung cancer who had a complete response to radiotherapy plus ipilimumab.

The chain couples TRBV19 to TRBJ1-5, with a possible D match to TRBD1 (5 bases). The CDR3 extends over 14 amino acids. Trimming stripped 2 bases from V and 3 bases from J, with 8 bases between. Germline V gives CDR1 LNHDA, CDR2 SQIVND (reference sequence). In DNA form, the CDR3 reads TGTGCCAGTAGTATAAGAGGGGACAATCAGCCCCAGCATTTT. It specifies CASSIRGDNQPQHF. Variable domain in full (rest from reference TRBV19 and TRBJ1-5): DGGITQSPKYLFRKEGQNVTLSCEQNLNHDAMYWYRQDPGQGLRLIYYSQIVNDFQKGDIAEGYSVSREKKESFPLTVTSAQKNPTAFYLCASSIRGDNQPQHFGDGTRLSIL.

In this sample, this clone turned up once. In DNA form, the CDR3 reads TGTGCCAGCAGTGAATTGGCCGGGACTTTCGCGACAGATACGCAGTATTTT. Translated: CASSELAGTFATDTQYF. The V gene is TRBV25-1, the J gene TRBJ2-3, with D perhaps matching TRBD2 (6 bases). The CDR3 is 17 residues long. V was pared by 1 base and J by 3 bases, with 17 bases between. Germline CDR1 reads MGHDK; CDR2 reads SYGVNS. The variable domain in full, with the rest retrieved from reference TRBV25-1 and TRBJ2-3, is EADIYQTPRYLVIGTGKKITLECSQTMGHDKMYWYQQDPGMELHLIHYSYGVNSTEKGDLSSESTVSRIRTEHFPLTLESARPSHTSQYLCASSELAGTFATDTQYFGPGTRLTVL.

The genes are TRBV30 and TRBJ1-1; 12 bases map to TRBD1. With V trimmed by 3 bases and J by 11 bases, 7 bases remained unmatched. The CDR3 loop spans 13 amino acids. Germline-derived CDR1 and CDR2 are GTSNPN and SVGIG (reference sequence). Here the CDR3 DNA reads TGTGCCTGGAGCCCGGGACAGGGGGCGCGCGCTTTCTTT. Translating it yields CAWSPGQGARAFF.

The V call is TRBV28, the J call TRBJ2-1; 9 positions agree with TRBD1. After removal of 5 bases from V and 1 base from J, the junction contained 6 bases not matched to a gene. Germline CDR1 MDHEN, CDR2 SYDVKM. The CDR3 sequence is 16 residues long. CDR3 coding DNA: TGTGCCAGCAGTCCCGGGACAGGGCGGTCCTACAATGAGCAGTTCTTC. Translating it yields CASSPGTGRSYNEQFF.

The chain recombines TRBV19 with TRBJ1-5; D might be TRBD1 (6 bases). This CDR3 region has 15 residues. In germline, CDR1 is LNHDA, CDR2 SQIVND (reference sequence). Trimming took off 5 bases at V and 6 bases at J, with 17 bases between the two ends. CDR3 in DNA: TGTGCCAGTAGTCCCCTCAGGGGTGCGTTTCAGCCCCAGCATTTT. Amino acid sequence: CASSPLRGAFQPQHF. The full variable domain, its missing parts supplied by reference TRBV19 and TRBJ1-5, is DGGITQSPKYLFRKEGQNVTLSCEQNLNHDAMYWYRQDPGQGLRLIYYSQIVNDFQKGDIAEGYSVSREKKESFPLTVTSAQKNPTAFYLCASSPLRGAFQPQHFGDGTRLSIL.

CDR3: CASSPTLAGARDTQYF. CDR3 DNA sequence: TGTGCCAGCTCACCAACACTAGCGGGAGCAAGAGATACGCAGTATTTT. J is TRBJ2-3 and V is TRBV18; 11 bases match TRBD2. The V and J ends lost 2 bases and 5 bases, in that order; junction bases with no gene match: 6. The CDR3 consists of 16 residues. Germline CDR1 reads KGHSH; CDR2 reads LQKENI.

There are a few counts of this clone. The chain has TRBV7-6 and TRBJ1-1; D ambiguous. This CDR3 spans 13 amino acids. CDR1 and CDR2 from the germline V gene are SGHVS and FNYEAQ. V lost 2 bases and J lost 2, with 6 bases in between. CDR3 residues: CASSLTSNTEAFF. The CDR3 DNA sequence: TGTGCCAGCAGCTTAACTTCCAACACTGAAGCTTTCTTT.

The V gene is TRBV4-1, the J gene TRBJ2-2; 15 bases line up with TRBD2. J lost 2 bases, V lost 6 bases, and 10 bases had no gene match. The CDR3 is made up of 19 amino acids. Germline CDR1 is MGHRA and CDR2 is YSYEKL. CDR3 in amino acids: CASRHTGLAGGTNTGELFF. CDR3 bases: TGCGCCAGCAGACACACGGGACTAGCGGGGGGTACTAACACCGGGGAGCTGTTTTTT.

This chain uses TRBV4-1 with TRBJ2-7; 8 bases are a match to TRBD1. CDR1 and CDR2 (germline): MGHRA, YSYEKL. The CDR3 consists of 14 residues. V shed 1 base, J shed 2 bases, and the junction held 1 base outside the gene matches. The CDR3 nucleotides read TGCGCCAGCAGCCAAGGACAGGGGACCTACGAGCAGTACGTC. Translation gives CASSQGQGTYEQYV.

The chain uses TRBV30 and TRBJ1-6; the D is unclear. CDR3 length: 15 amino acids. CDR1 is GTSNPN and CDR2 is SVGIG in the germline V gene (reference sequence). Deletions cut 0 bases from V and 7 bases from J, with 13 bases between. In DNA form, the CDR3 reads TGTGCCTGGAGTGTTGGGGAGTTCGGCAATTCACCCCTCCACTTT. Amino acids: CAWSVGEFGNSPLHF.

The chain links TRBV7-2 to TRBJ2-1; 9 nucleotides line up with TRBD2. V dropped 2 bases and J dropped 4; count of bases not matched to a gene: 6. Germline lookup yields CDR1 SGHTA and CDR2 FQGNSA. The CDR3 is 16 residues long. CDR3 DNA sequence: TGTGCCAGCAGCTTACTAGCGGGATCTAATTACAATGAGCAGTTCTTC. It encodes CASSLLAGSNYNEQFF.

Details on this clone: One end of the junction varies from germline; a read error may be responsible. This chain uses TRBV15 with TRBJ2-5; 7 nucleotides line up with TRBD2. CDR3 length: 15 amino acids. Germline lookup yields CDR1 LNHNV and CDR2 YYDKDF (reference sequence). The CDR3 loop reads CATSRTGTTEDTQYF. DNA of the CDR3: TGTGCCACCAGCAGAACGGGGACTACCGAAGACACCCAGTACTTC.

CDR3 sequence (DNA): TGTGCCAGCAGCTTGGGCCCATTTTCCGGGACAGATGAGCAGTTCTTC. This sequence encodes CASSLGPFSGTDEQFF. The chain uses TRBV5-5 and TRBJ2-1; 7 nucleotides line up with TRBD1. The CDR3 runs 16 residues. The V gene's germline CDR1 is SGHKS and CDR2 YYEKEE (reference sequence). V was clipped by 0 bases and J by 8 bases; unmatched bases: 11.

V gene TRBV27 combines with J gene TRBJ1-1; 7 bases match TRBD1. The CDR3 covers 12 residues. From germline, CDR1 is MNHEY and CDR2 SMNVEV (reference sequence). V shed 4 bases and J 9 bases; nucleotides not matched to a gene: 5. The CDR3 is CASSSQGGKAFF. CDR3 sequence (DNA): TGTGCCAGCAGTTCCCAGGGGGGGAAAGCTTTCTTT.

This clone was observed a few times. The chain recombines TRBV19 with TRBJ1-2, with D unresolved. This CDR3 comprises 15 residues. CDR1 is LNHDA, CDR2 SQIVND, per germline (reference sequence). Trimming removed 5 bases from V and 2 bases from J, with 15 bases in between. The CDR3 sequence: CASSPRTGTNYGYTF. The CDR3 nucleotides are TGTGCCAGTAGTCCCCGGACCGGTACCAACTATGGCTACACCTTC. The variable domain in full, completed from reference TRBV19 and TRBJ1-2, reads DGGITQSPKYLFRKEGQNVTLSCEQNLNHDAMYWYRQDPGQGLRLIYYSQIVNDFQKGDIAEGYSVSREKKESFPLTVTSAQKNPTAFYLCASSPRTGTNYGYTFGSGTRLTVV.

The chain joins TRBV6-5 to TRBJ2-4; 8 bases match TRBD1. The V segment lost 1 base and the J segment 1 base; nucleotides outside the gene matches: 3. Germline CDR1 is MNHEY and CDR2 is SVGAGI. There are 16 residues in the CDR3. CDR3 sequence (DNA): TGTGCCAGCAGTTACTTAGGACAGGGTGCCAAAAACATTCAGTACTTC. This codes for CASSYLGQGAKNIQYF.